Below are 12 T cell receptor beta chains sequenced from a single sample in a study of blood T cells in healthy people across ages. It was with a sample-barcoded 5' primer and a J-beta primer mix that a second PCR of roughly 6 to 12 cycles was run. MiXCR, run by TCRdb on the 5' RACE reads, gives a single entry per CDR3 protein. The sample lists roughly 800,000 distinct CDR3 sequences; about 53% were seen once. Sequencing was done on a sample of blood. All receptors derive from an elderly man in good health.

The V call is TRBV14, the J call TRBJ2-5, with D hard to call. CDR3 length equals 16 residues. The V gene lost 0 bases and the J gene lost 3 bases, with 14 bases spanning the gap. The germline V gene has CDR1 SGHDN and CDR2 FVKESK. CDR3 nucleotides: TGTGCCAGCAGCCAAGAAAGAATGGCAGCCGAAGAGACCCAGTACTTC. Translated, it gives CASSQERMAAEETQYF.

The CDR3 reads CASSLDLRPYGYTF. For the CDR3, the DNA is TGTGCCAGCAGCTTGGACCTTAGACCTTATGGCTACACCTTC. The V and J genes are TRBV5-8 and TRBJ1-2; D remains ambiguous. The CDR3 is 14 residues long. Germline CDR1 is SGHTS and CDR2 is YDEGEE. Trimming stripped 0 bases from V and 5 bases from J, with 11 bases between. The complete variable domain, with remaining parts taken from reference TRBV5-8 and TRBJ1-2, reads EAGVTQSPTHLIKTRGQQATLRCSPISGHTSVYWYQQALGLGLQFLLWYDEGEERNRGNFPPRFSGRQFPNYSSELNVNALELEDSALYLCASSLDLRPYGYTFGSGTRLTVV.

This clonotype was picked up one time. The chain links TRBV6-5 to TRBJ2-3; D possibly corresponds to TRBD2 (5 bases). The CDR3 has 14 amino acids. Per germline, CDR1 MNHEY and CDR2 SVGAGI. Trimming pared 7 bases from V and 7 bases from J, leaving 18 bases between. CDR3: CASTLREGVNTQYF. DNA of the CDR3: TGTGCCAGCACCCTCCGCGAGGGCGTGAATACGCAGTATTTT.

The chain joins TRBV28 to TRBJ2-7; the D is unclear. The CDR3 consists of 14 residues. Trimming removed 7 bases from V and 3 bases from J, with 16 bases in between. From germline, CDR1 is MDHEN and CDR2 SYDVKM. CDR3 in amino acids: CASTPPSGFYEQYF. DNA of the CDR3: TGTGCCAGCACCCCACCTTCGGGTTTCTACGAGCAGTACTTC.

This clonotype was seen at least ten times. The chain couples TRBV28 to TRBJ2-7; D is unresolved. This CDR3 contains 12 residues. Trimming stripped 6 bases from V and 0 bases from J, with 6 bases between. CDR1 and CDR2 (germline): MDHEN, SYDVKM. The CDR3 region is CASSLLSYEQYF. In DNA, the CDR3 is TGTGCCAGCAGCCTTCTCTCCTACGAGCAGTACTTC. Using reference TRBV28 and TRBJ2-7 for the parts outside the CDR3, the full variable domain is DVKVTQSSRYLVKRTGEKVFLECVQDMDHENMFWYRQDPGLGLRLIYFSYDVKMKEKGDIPEGYSVSREKKERFSLILESASTNQTSMYLCASSLLSYEQYFGPGTRLTVT.

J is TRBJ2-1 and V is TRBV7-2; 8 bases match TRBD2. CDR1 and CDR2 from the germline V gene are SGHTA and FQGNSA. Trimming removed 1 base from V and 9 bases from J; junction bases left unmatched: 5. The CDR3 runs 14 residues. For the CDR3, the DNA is TGTGCCAGCAGCTTAGACAGCGGGAGTCGTGAGCAGTTCTTC. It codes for CASSLDSGSREQFF. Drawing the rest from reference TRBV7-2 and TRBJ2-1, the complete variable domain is GAGVSQSPSNKVTEKGKDVELRCDPISGHTALYWYRQSLGQGLEFLIYFQGNSAPDKSGLPSDRFSAERTGGSVSTLTIQRTQQEDSAVYLCASSLDSGSREQFFGPGTRLTVL.

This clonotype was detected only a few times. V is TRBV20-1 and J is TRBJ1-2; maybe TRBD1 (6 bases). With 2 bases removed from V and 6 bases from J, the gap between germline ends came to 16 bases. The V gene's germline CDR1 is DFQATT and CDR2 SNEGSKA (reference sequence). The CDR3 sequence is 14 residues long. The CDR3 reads CSARSSGGGNGYTF. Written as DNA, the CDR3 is TGCAGTGCTAGATCCTCCGGAGGGGGTAATGGCTACACCTTC.

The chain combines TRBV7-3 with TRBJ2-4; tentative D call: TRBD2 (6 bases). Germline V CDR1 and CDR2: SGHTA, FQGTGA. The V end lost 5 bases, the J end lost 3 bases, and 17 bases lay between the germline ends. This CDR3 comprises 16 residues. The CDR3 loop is CASSVGPWGDKNIQYF. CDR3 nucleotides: TGTGCCAGCAGCGTCGGCCCCTGGGGGGACAAAAACATTCAGTACTTC.

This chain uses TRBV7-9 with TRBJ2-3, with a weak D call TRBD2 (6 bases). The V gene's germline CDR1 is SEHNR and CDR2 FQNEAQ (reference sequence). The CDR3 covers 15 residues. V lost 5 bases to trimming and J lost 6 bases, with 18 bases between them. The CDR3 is CASSPTRQAADTQYF. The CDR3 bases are TGTGCCAGCAGCCCGACTAGGCAAGCGGCGGATACGCAGTATTTT.

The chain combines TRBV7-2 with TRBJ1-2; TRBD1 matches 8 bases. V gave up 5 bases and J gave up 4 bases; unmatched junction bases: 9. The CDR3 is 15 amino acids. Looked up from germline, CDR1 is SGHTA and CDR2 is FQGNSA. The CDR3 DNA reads TGTGCCAGCAGCCCTACAGGGGGGCGCGGCTATGGCTACACCTTC. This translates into CASSPTGGRGYGYTF.

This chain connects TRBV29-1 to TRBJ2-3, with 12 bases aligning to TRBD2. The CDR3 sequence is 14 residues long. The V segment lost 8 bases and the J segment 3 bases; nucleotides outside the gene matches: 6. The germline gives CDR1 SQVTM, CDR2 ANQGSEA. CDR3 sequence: CSSRTSGMTDTQYF. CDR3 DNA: TGCAGCTCCCGGACTAGCGGGATGACAGATACGCAGTATTTT.

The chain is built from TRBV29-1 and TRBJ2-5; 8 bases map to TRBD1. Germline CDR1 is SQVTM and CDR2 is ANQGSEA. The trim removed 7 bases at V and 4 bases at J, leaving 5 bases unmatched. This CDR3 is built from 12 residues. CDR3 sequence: CSGYGQGETQYF. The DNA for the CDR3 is TGCAGCGGATACGGACAGGGAGAGACCCAGTACTTC.